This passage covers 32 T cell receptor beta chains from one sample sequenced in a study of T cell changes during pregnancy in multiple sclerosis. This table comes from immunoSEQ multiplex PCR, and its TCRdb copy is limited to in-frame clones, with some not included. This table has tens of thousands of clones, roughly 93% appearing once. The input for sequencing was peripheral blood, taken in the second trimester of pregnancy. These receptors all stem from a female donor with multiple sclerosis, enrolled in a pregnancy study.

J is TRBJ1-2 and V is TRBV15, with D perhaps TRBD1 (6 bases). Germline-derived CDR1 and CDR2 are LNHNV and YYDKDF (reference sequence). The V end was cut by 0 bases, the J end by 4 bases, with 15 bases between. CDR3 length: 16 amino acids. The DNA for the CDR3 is TGTGCCACCAGCAGAGATTCGGGGGGGCAGGGCTATGGCTACACCTTC. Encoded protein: CATSRDSGGQGYGYTF.

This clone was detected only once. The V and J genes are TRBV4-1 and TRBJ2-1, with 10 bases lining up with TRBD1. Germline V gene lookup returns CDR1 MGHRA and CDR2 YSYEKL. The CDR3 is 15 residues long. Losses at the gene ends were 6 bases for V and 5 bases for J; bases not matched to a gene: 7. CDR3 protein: CASSREDRGNNEQFF. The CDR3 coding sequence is TGCGCCAGCAGTCGAGAGGACAGGGGGAACAATGAGCAGTTCTTC.

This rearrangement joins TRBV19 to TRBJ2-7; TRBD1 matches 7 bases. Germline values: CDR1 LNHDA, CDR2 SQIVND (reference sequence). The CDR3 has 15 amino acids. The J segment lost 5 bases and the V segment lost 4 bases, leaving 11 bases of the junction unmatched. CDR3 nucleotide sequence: TGTGCCAGTAGTACGGCGCCGACAGGGCTAAACGAGCAGTACTTC. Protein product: CASSTAPTGLNEQYF. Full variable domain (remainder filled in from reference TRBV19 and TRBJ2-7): DGGITQSPKYLFRKEGQNVTLSCEQNLNHDAMYWYRQDPGQGLRLIYYSQIVNDFQKGDIAEGYSVSREKKESFPLTVTSAQKNPTAFYLCASSTAPTGLNEQYFGPGTRLTVT.

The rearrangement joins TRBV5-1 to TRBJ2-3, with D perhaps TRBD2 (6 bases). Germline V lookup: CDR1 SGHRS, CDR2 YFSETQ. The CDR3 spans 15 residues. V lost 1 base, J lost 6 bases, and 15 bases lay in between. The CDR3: CASSLTSRRVDTQYF. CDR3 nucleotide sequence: TGCGCCAGCAGCTTGACTAGCCGGCGGGTGGATACGCAGTATTTT.

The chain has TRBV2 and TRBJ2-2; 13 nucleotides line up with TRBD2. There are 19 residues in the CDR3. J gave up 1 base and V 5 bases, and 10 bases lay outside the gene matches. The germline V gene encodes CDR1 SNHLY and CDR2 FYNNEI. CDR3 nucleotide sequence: TGTGCCAGCAGTACTAGGACTAGCGGGGGTCGAGGGAACACCGGGGAGCTGTTTTTT. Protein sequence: CASSTRTSGGRGNTGELFF.

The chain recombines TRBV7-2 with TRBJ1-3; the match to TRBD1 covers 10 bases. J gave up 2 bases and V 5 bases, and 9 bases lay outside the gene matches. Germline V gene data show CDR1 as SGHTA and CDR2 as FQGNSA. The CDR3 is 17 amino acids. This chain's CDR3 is CASSIGLGTGAGNTIYF. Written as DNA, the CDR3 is TGTGCCAGCAGCATAGGGTTGGGGACAGGGGCTGGAAACACCATATATTTT.

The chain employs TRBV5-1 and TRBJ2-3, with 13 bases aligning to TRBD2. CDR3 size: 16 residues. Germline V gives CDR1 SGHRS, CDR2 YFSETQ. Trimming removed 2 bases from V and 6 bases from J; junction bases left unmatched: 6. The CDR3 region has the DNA TGCGCCAGCAGCTTACGGACTAGCGGGGGAGGGGATACGCAGTATTTT. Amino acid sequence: CASSLRTSGGGDTQYF. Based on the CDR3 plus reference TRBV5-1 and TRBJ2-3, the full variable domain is KAGVTQTPRYLIKTRGQQVTLSCSPISGHRSVSWYQQTPGQGLQFLFEYFSETQRNKGNFPGRFSGRQFSNSRSEMNVSTLELGDSALYLCASSLRTSGGGDTQYFGPGTRLTVL.

CDR3 region: CASSFWRGGTTSTDTQYF. Here the CDR3 DNA reads TGTGCCAGCAGCTTCTGGCGGGGGGGAACCACTAGCACAGATACGCAGTATTTT. The rearrangement uses TRBV7-2 and TRBJ2-3, with TRBD2 identical over 9 bases. The CDR3 totals 18 residues. Trimming cost V 3 bases and J 0 bases; bases outside gene matches: 10. The V gene's germline CDR1 is SGHTA and CDR2 FQGNSA.

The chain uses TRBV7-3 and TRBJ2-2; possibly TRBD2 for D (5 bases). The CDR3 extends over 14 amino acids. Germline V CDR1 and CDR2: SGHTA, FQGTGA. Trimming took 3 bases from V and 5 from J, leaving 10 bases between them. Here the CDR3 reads CASSFGTGTGELFF. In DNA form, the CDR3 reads TGTGCCAGCAGCTTCGGTACGGGGACCGGGGAGCTGTTTTTT.

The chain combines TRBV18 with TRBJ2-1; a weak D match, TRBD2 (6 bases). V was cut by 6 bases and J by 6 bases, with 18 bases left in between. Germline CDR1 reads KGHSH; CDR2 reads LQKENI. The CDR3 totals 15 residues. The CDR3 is CASSPGDPGSNEQFF. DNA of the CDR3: TGTGCCAGCTCTCCGGGAGATCCCGGCTCCAATGAGCAGTTCTTC.

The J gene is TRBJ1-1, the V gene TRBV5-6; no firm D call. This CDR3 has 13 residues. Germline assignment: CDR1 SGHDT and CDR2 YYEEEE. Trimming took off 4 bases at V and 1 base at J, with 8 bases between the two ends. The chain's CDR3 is CASSLTPNTEAFF. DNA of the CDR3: TGTGCCAGCAGCCTGACACCGAACACTGAAGCTTTCTTT.

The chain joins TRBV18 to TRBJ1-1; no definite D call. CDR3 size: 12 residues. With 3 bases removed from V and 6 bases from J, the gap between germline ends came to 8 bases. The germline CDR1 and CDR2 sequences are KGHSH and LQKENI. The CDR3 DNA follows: TGTGCCAGCTCACCCCGGGAAGCTGAAGCTTTCTTT. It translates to CASSPREAEAFF.

The CDR3 DNA is TGTGCCAGCTCGCAATCTACAGGGCCGAACACCGGGGAGCTGTTTTTT. It codes for CASSQSTGPNTGELFF. This chain links TRBV18 with TRBJ2-2, with a tentative D call TRBD1 (6 bases). The germline V gene has CDR1 KGHSH and CDR2 LQKENI. Trimming left V 6 bases short and J 0 bases short, with 14 bases between. This CDR3 has 16 amino acids.

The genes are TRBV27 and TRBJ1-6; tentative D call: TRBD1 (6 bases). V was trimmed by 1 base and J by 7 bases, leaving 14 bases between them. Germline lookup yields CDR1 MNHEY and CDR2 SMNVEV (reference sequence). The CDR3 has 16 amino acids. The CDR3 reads CASSLYQGWGNSPLHF. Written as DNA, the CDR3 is TGTGCCAGCAGTTTATATCAGGGGTGGGGGAATTCACCCCTCCACTTT.

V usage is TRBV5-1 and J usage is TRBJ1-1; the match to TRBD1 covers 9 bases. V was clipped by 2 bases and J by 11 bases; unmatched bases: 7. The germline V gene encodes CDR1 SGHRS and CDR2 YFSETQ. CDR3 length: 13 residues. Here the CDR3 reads CASSFWTGDSAFF. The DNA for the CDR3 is TGCGCCAGCAGCTTCTGGACAGGGGATTCGGCTTTCTTT. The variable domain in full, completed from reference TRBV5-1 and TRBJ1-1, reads KAGVTQTPRYLIKTRGQQVTLSCSPISGHRSVSWYQQTPGQGLQFLFEYFSETQRNKGNFPGRFSGRQFSNSRSEMNVSTLELGDSALYLCASSFWTGDSAFFGQGTRLTVV.

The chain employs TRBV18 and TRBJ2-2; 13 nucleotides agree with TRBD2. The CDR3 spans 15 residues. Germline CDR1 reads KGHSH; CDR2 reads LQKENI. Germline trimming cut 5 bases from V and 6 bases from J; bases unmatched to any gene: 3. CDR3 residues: CASSSGLAGAGELFF. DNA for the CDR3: TGTGCCAGCTCATCAGGACTAGCGGGAGCCGGGGAGCTGTTTTTT.

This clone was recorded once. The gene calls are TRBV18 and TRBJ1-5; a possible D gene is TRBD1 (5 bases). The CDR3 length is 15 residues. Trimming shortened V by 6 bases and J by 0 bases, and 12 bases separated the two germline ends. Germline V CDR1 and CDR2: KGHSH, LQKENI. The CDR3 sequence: CASSRGGVSNQPQHF. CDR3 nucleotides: TGTGCCAGCTCTCGGGGGGGAGTTAGCAATCAGCCCCAGCATTTT. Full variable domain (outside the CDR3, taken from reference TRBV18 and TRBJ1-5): NAGVMQNPRHLVRRRGQEARLRCSPMKGHSHVYWYRQLPEEGLKFMVYLQKENIIDESGMPKERFSAEFPKEGPSILRIQQVVRGDSAAYFCASSRGGVSNQPQHFGDGTRLSIL.

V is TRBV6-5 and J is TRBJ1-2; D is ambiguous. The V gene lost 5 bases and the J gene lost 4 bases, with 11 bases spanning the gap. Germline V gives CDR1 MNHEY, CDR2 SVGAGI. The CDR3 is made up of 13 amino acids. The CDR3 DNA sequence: TGTGCCAGCAGTCTACTCGACTCCTATGGCTACACCTTC. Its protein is CASSLLDSYGYTF.

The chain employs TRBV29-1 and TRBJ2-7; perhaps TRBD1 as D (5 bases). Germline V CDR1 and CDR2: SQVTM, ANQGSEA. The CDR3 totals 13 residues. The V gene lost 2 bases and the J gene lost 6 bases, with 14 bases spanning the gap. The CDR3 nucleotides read TGCAGCGTTGAACCCAAGGGTACAGGCGAGCAGTACTTC. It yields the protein CSVEPKGTGEQYF.

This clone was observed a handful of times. The CDR3 DNA follows: TGTGCCAGCTCACCAGGGACAGGGCTGGGAAACTACAATGAGCAGTTCTTC. Protein product: CASSPGTGLGNYNEQFF. This chain joins TRBV18 and TRBJ2-1, with 9 bases lining up with TRBD1. The ends lost 2 bases at V and 3 bases at J; junction bases unmatched: 8. Germline V CDR1 and CDR2: KGHSH, LQKENI. The CDR3 length is 17 residues.

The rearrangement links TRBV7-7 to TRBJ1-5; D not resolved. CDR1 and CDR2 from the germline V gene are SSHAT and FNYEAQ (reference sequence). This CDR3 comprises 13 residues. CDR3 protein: CASARDSNQPQHF. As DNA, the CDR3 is TGTGCTAGCGCCCGAGATAGCAATCAGCCCCAGCATTTT.

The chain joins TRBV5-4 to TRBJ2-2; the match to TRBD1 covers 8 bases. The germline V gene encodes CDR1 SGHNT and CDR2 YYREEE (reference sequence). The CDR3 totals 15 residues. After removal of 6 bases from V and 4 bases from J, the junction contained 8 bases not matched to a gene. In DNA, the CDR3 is TGTGCCAGCACCCCAGACAGGGGTAGCACCGGGGAGCTGTTTTTT. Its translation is CASTPDRGSTGELFF.

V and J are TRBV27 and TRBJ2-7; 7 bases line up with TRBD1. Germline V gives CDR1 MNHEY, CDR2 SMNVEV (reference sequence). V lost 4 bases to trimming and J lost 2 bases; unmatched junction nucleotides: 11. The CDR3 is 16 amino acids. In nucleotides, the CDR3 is TGTGCCAGCAGTTACCAATTCCGGGACAGTCCCTACGAGCAGTACTTC. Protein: CASSYQFRDSPYEQYF.

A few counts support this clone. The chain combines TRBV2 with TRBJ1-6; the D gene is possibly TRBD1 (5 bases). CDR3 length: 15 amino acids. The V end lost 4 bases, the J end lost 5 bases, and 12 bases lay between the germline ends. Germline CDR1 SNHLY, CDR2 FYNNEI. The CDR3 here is CASSGQQNNNSPLHF. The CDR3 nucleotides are TGTGCCAGCAGTGGACAGCAAAACAATAATTCACCCCTCCACTTT.

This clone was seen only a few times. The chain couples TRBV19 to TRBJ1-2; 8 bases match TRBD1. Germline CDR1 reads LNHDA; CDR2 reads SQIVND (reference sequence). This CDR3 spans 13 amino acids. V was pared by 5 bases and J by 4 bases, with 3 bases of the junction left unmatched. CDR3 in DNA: TGTGCCAGTAGTCAAACAGGGGGCTATGGCTACACCTTC. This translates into CASSQTGGYGYTF. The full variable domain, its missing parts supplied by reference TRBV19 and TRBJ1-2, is DGGITQSPKYLFRKEGQNVTLSCEQNLNHDAMYWYRQDPGQGLRLIYYSQIVNDFQKGDIAEGYSVSREKKESFPLTVTSAQKNPTAFYLCASSQTGGYGYTFGSGTRLTVV.

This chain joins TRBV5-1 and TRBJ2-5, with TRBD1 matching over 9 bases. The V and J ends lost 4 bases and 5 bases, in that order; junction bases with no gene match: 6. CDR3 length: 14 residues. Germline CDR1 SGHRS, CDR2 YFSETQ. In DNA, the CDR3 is TGCGCCAGCAGCCCGGGACAGGGTTGGGAGACCCAGTACTTC. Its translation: CASSPGQGWETQYF.

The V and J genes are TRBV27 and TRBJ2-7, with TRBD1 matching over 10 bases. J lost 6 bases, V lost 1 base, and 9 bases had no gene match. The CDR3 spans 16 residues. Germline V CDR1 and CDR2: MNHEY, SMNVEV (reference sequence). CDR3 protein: CASSLLMGTGATEQYF. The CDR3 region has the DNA TGTGCCAGCAGTTTATTAATGGGGACAGGGGCGACCGAGCAGTACTTC.

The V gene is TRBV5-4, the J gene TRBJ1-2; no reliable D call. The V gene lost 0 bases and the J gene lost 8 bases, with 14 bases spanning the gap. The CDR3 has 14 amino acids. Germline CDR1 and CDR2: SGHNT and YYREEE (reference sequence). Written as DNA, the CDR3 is TGTGCCAGCAGCTTGGCGAGCGGGTTCAGCGGCTACACCTTC. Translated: CASSLASGFSGYTF.

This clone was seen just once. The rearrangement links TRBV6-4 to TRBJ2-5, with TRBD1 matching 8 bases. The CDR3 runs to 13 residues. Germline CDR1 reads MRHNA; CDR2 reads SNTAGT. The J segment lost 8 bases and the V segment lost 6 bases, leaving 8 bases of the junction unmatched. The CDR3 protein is CASSVDRGGTQYF. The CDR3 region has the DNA TGTGCCAGCAGCGTAGACAGGGGTGGAACCCAGTACTTC.

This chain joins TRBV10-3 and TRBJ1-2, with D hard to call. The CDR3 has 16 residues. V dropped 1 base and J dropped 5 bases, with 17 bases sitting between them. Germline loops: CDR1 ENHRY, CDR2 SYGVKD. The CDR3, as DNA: TGTGCCATCAGTGAGTTTAGCTTCAGGACGGGATATGGCTACACCTTC. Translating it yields CAISEFSFRTGYGYTF.

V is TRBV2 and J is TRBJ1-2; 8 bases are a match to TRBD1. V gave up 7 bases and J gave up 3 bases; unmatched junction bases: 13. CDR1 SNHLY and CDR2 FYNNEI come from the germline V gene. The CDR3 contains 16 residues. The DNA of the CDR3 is TGTGCCAGCACTATTACAATCGAACAGGGGGACTATGGCTACACCTTC. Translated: CASTITIEQGDYGYTF.

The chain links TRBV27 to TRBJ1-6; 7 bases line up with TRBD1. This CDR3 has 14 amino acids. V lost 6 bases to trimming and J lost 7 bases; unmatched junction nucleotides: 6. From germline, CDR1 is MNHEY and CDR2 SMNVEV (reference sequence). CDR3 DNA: TGTGCCAGCAGAGCAGGGACAGAGAATTCACCCCTCCACTTT. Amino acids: CASRAGTENSPLHF.